The clone carrying this T cell receptor beta chain was seen more than once but under ten times. Antigen unknown. This sample is part of a study of post-analysis software for immune sequencing data. Across the study: The study covered relapsing-remitting, secondary progressive and progressive-relapsing courses of multiple sclerosis.

Germline V gene lookup returns CDR1 MNHEY and CDR2 SVGAGI. The length of the CDR3 is 16 residues. With 0 bases removed from V and 2 bases from J, the gap between germline ends came to 14 bases. Built from TCR beta cDNA, the libraries had unique molecular identifiers in them. Approximately 500,000 cDNA molecules were obtained per 1 to 10 million input T cells. Each CDR3 protein is one row after TCRdb ran MiXCR on the PCR reads. The sample lists more than 500,000 distinct CDR3 sequences; 34% were seen once. Overall study findings and caveats: Controls' normalized Chao1 diversity significantly exceeded that of multiple sclerosis patients. Four or five TRBV segments were more frequent in patients than controls; TRBV5-6, TRBV5-1 and TRBV20-1 belonged to this group.

The chain recombines TRBV6-5 with TRBJ2-7; D is possibly TRBD2 (5 bases). The sequenced sample consisted of blood. The clonotype was recovered from a girl aged 2-17 years with multiple sclerosis. The CDR3 DNA reads TGTGCCAGCAGTTACTCGTCAGTAACACTAGCCTACGAGCAGTACTTC. This codes for CASSYSSVTLAYEQYF.